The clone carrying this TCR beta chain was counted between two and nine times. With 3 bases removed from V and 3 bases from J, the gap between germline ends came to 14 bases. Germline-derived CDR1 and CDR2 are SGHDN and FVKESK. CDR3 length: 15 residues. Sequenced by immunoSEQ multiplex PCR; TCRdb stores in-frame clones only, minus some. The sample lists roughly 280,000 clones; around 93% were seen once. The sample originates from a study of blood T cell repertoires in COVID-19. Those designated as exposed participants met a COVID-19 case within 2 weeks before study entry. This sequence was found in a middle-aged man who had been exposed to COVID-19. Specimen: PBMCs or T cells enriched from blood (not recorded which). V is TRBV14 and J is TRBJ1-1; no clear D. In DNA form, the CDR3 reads TGTGCCAGCAGCCACCAGAACCGACGGGACACTGAAGCTTTCTTT. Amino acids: CASSHQNRRDTEAFF.